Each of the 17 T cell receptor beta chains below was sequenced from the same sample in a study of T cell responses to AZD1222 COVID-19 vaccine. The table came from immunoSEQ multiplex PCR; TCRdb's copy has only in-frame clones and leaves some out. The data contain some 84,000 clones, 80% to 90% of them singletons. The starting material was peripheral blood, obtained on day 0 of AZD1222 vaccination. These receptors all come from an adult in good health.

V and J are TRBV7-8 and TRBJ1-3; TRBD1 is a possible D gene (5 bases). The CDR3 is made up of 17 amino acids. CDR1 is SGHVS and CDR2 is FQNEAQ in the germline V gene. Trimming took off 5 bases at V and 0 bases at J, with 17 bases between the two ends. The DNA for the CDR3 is TGTGCCAGCAGCCCCCCTGAGTGGACAAACTCTGGAAACACCATATATTTT. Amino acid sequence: CASSPPEWTNSGNTIYF.

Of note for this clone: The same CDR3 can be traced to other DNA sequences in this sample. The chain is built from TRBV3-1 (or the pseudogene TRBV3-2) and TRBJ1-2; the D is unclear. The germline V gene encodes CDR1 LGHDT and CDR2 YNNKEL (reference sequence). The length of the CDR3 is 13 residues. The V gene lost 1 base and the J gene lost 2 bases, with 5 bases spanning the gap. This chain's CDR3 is CASSQVGNYGYTF. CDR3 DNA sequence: TGTGCCAGCAGCCAAGTCGGAAACTATGGCTACACCTTC.

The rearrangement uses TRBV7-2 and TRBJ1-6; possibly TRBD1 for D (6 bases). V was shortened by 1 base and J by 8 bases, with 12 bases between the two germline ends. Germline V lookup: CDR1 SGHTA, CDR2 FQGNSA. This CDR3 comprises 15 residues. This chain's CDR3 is CASSLEGGEDSPLHF. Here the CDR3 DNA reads TGTGCCAGCAGCTTAGAAGGGGGGGAGGATTCACCCCTCCACTTT.

CDR3 DNA sequence: TGTGCCAGCAGTTTAACGACGTCAGGACAGGGTGCCGAGCAGTACTTC. Translating gives CASSLTTSGQGAEQYF. The chain is built from TRBV28 and TRBJ2-7; TRBD1 matches 8 bases. Germline V gene sequence: CDR1 MDHEN, CDR2 SYDVKM. V gave up 2 bases and J gave up 6 bases; unmatched junction bases: 12. CDR3 length equals 16 residues.

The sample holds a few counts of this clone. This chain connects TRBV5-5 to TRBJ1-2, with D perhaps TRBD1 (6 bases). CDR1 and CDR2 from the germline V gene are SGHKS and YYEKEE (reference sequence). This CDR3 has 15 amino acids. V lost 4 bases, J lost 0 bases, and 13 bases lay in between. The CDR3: CASSRRDISNYGYTF. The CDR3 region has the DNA TGTGCCAGCAGCCGCCGGGACATCTCTAACTATGGCTACACCTTC.

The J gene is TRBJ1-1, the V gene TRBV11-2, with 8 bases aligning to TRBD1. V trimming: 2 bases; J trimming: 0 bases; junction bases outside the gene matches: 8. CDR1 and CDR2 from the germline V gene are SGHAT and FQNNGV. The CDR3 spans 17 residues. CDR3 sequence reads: CASSLFQGARVNTEAFF. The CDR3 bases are TGTGCCAGCAGCTTATTTCAGGGGGCGCGGGTGAACACTGAAGCTTTCTTT.

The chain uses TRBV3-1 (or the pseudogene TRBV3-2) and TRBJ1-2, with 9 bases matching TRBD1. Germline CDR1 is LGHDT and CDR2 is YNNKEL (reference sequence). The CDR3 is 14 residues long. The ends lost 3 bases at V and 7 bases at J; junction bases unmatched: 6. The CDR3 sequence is CASSQTGGRGGYTF. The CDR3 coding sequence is TGTGCCAGCAGCCAGACAGGGGGTAGAGGTGGCTACACCTTC.

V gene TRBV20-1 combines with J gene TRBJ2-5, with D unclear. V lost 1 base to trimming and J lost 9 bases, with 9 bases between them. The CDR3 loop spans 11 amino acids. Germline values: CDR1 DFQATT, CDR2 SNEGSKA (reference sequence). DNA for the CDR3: TGCAGTGCTAGAGCCCCGCCGGCCCAGTACTTC. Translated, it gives CSARAPPAQYF.

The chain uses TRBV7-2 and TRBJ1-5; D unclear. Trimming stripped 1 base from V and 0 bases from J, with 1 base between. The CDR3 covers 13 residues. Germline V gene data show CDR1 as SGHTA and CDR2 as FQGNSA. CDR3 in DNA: TGTGCCAGCAGCTTAGTTAGCAATCAGCCCCAGCATTTT. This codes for CASSLVSNQPQHF.

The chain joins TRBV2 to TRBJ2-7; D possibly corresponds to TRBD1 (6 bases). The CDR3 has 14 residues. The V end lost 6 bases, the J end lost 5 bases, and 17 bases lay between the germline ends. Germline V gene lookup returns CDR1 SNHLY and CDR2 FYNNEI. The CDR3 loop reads CASSAGVTGNEQYF. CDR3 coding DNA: TGTGCCAGCAGCGCAGGGGTTACGGGAAACGAGCAGTACTTC.

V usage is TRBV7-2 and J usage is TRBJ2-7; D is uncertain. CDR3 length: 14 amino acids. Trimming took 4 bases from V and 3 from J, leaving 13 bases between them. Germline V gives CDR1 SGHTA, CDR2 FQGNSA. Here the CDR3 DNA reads TGTGCCAGCAGCTCGACCTCTGGTCTCTACGAGCAGTACTTC. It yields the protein CASSSTSGLYEQYF.

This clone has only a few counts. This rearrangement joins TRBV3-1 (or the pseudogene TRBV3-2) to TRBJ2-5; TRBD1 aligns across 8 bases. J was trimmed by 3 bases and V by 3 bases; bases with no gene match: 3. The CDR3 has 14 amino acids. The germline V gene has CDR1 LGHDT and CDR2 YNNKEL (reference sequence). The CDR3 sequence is CASSHRGLKETQYF. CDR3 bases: TGTGCCAGCAGCCACAGGGGGCTTAAAGAGACCCAGTACTTC.

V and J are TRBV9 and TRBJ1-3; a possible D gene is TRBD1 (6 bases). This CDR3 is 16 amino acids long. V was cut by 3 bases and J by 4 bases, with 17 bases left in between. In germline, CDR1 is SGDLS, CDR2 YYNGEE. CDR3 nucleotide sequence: TGTGCCAGCAGCGGCCGACAGGCAGGGAAAGGAAACACCATATATTTT. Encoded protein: CASSGRQAGKGNTIYF.

The chain's CDR3 is CATSPGQANYNEQFF. The CDR3, as DNA: TGTGCCACCAGTCCGGGACAGGCCAATTACAATGAGCAGTTCTTC. The rearrangement uses TRBV24-1 and TRBJ2-1; the match to TRBD1 covers 8 bases. The V gene's germline CDR1 is KGHDR and CDR2 SFDVKD. V was clipped by 6 bases and J by 4 bases; unmatched bases: 7. The CDR3 consists of 15 residues.

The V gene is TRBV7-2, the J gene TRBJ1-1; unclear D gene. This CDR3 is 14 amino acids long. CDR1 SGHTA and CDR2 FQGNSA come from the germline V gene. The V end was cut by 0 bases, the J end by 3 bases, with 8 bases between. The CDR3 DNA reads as TGTGCCAGCAGCTTAGCAACAACCCACACTGAAGCTTTCTTT. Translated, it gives CASSLATTHTEAFF. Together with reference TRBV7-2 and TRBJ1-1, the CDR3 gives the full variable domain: GAGVSQSPSNKVTEKGKDVELRCDPISGHTALYWYRQSLGQGLEFLIYFQGNSAPDKSGLPSDRFSAERTGGSVSTLTIQRTQQEDSAVYLCASSLATTHTEAFFGQGTRLTVV.

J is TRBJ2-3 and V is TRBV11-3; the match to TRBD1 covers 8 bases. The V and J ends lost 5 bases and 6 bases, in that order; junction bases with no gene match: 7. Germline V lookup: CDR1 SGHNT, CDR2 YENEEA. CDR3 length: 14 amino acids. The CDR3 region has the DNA TGTGCCAGCAGCCCTGGACAGGGAACCGATACGCAGTATTTT. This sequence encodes CASSPGQGTDTQYF. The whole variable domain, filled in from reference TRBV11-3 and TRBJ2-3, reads EAGVVQSPRYKIIEKKQPVAFWCNPISGHNTLYWYLQNLGQGPELLIRYENEEAVDDSQLPKDRFSAERLKGVDSTLKIQPAELGDSAVYLCASSPGQGTDTQYFGPGTRLTVL.

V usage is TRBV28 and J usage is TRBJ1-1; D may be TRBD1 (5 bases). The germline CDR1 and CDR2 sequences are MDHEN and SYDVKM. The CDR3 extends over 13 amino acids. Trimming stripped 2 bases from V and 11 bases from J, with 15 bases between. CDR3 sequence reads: CASSLSQMGLAFF. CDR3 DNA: TGTGCCAGCAGTTTAAGCCAGATGGGACTGGCTTTCTTT.